These T cell receptor beta chains were read from a single sample in a study of T cells after yellow fever vaccination. From the 5' RACE reads, TCRdb called clonotypes with MiXCR, one entry per CDR3 protein. The data hold around 600,000 distinct CDR3 sequences, with roughly an eighth observed a single time. The source was PBMCs, collected on the day of the yellow fever booster vaccination. These receptor sequences come from a man younger than 40 who received the YFV17D yellow fever vaccine. Each CDR3 is given with its conserved first and last residue. D genes are given only for firm matches. Some rows have no size entry. The others give once, few or many, or a class for an expanded clone.

D: TRBD2
J: TRBJ2-1
V: TRBV27
size: few
CDR3: CASSPRTSGRGAYNEQFF
DNA: TGTGCCAGCAGCCCAAGGACTAGCGGGAGAGGGGCCTACAATGAGCAGTTCTTC

D: -
J: TRBJ2-1
V: TRBV18
size: -
CDR3: CASSPARLAHNEQFF
DNA: TGTGCCAGCTCACCAGCCCGGCTAGCCCACAATGAGCAGTTCTTC

D: TRBD2
J: TRBJ2-3
V: TRBV4-3
size: many
CDR3: CASSQELAATGTDTQYF
DNA: TGCGCCAGCAGCCAAGAACTAGCGGCCACCGGCACAGATACGCAGTATTTT

D: TRBD1
J: TRBJ2-2
V: TRBV9
size: many
CDR3: CASSVMTGGVTGELFF
DNA: TGTGCCAGCAGCGTAATGACAGGGGGGGTTACCGGGGAGCTGTTTTTT

D: -
J: TRBJ2-2
V: TRBV19
size: -
CDR3: CASSIRQVPGELFF
DNA: TGTGCCAGTAGTATCCGGCAGGTCCCCGGGGAGCTGTTTTTT

D: -
J: TRBJ2-7
V: TRBV4-3
size: -
CDR3: CASSQERGRRVYF
DNA: TGCGCCAGCAGCCAAGAGAGGGGGCGGAGGGTTTACTTC

D: TRBD2
J: TRBJ2-3
V: TRBV9
size: -
CDR3: CASSAMGLATDTQYF
DNA: TGTGCCAGCAGCGCTATGGGACTAGCGACAGATACGCAGTATTTT

D: -
J: TRBJ1-1
V: TRBV4-3
size: -
CDR3: CASSHIPGTLNTEAFF
DNA: TGCGCCAGCAGCCATATCCCAGGGACCTTGAACACTGAAGCTTTCTTT

D: TRBD2
J: TRBJ2-2
V: TRBV12-3/TRBV12-4
size: -
CDR3: CASTLSGRENTGELFF
DNA: TGTGCCAGCACTCTAAGCGGGAGGGAGAACACCGGGGAGCTGTTTTTT

D: TRBD2
J: TRBJ2-5
V: TRBV5-5
size: -
CDR3: CASSFASGNQETQYF
DNA: TGTGCCAGCAGCTTCGCTAGCGGGAATCAAGAGACCCAGTACTTC

D: -
J: TRBJ2-1
V: TRBV5-4
size: -
CDR3: CASSLKSALDEQFF
DNA: TGTGCCAGCAGCTTGAAATCGGCGCTCGATGAGCAGTTCTTC

D: -
J: TRBJ2-7
V: TRBV7-6
size: -
CDR3: CASSLAPKNYEQYF
DNA: TGTGCCAGCAGCTTAGCGCCAAAGAACTACGAGCAGTACTTC

D: TRBD2
J: TRBJ2-3
V: TRBV30
size: few
CDR3: CAWTSGVSTDTQYF
DNA: TGTGCCTGGACTAGCGGAGTTAGCACAGATACGCAGTATTTT

D: -
J: TRBJ2-5
V: TRBV20-1
size: few
CDR3: CSAPGPTRLRTQYF
DNA: TGCAGTGCACCAGGGCCCACACGCCTTAGGACCCAGTACTTC

D: -
J: TRBJ1-4
V: TRBV7-2
size: -
CDR3: CASSRDIATNEKLFF
DNA: TGTGCCAGCTCCCGGGACATTGCAACTAATGAAAAACTGTTTTTT

D: TRBD2
J: TRBJ2-1
V: TRBV20-1
size: -
CDR3: CSARVNWDYRLYNEQFF
DNA: TGCAGTGCTCGGGTGAACTGGGACTACCGGCTGTACAATGAGCAGTTCTTC

D: -
J: TRBJ1-5
V: TRBV28
size: -
CDR3: CASSLIGASQPQHF
DNA: TGTGCCAGCAGTTTAATAGGTGCCTCTCAGCCCCAGCATTTT

D: -
J: TRBJ2-1
V: TRBV29-1
size: few
CDR3: CSVEVWNNEQFF
DNA: TGCAGCGTTGAAGTATGGAACAATGAGCAGTTCTTC

D: TRBD2
J: TRBJ2-7
V: TRBV6-2/TRBV6-3
size: -
CDR3: CASSHRLAGIPLSEQYF
DNA: TGTGCCAGCAGCCACCGACTAGCGGGGATCCCTTTGAGCGAGCAGTACTTC

D: TRBD2
J: TRBJ2-5
V: TRBV28
size: few
CDR3: CASSFPGQREEETQYF
DNA: TGTGCCAGCAGTTTCCCGGGCCAGCGGGAGGAAGAGACCCAGTACTTC

D: TRBD1
J: TRBJ2-1
V: TRBV6-5
size: -
CDR3: CASSTKQGNEQFF
DNA: TGTGCCAGCAGTACTAAACAGGGGAATGAGCAGTTCTTC

D: TRBD2
J: TRBJ2-7
V: TRBV7-9
size: -
CDR3: CASNLGSGSAEQYF
DNA: TGTGCCAGCAATTTGGGTAGCGGGAGTGCCGAGCAGTACTTC

D: TRBD1
J: TRBJ2-7
V: TRBV28
size: many
CDR3: CASIQPGQGGSEQYF
DNA: TGTGCCAGCATCCAACCGGGACAGGGTGGTAGCGAGCAGTACTTC

D: -
J: TRBJ2-2
V: TRBV12-3/TRBV12-4
size: few
CDR3: CATTSKLGIGELFF
DNA: TGTGCCACCACATCCAAATTGGGCATCGGGGAGCTGTTTTTT

D: -
J: TRBJ2-3
V: TRBV4-3
size: -
CDR3: CASSLVRGYTDTQYF
DNA: TGCGCCAGCAGCCTCGTCCGAGGGTACACAGATACGCAGTATTTT

D: -
J: TRBJ2-5
V: TRBV6-1
size: -
CDR3: CASRRDPYQETQYF
DNA: TGTGCCAGCAGGAGAGACCCGTACCAAGAGACCCAGTACTTC

D: TRBD2
J: TRBJ2-3
V: TRBV20-1
size: few
CDR3: CSALRTSGPTDTQYF
DNA: TGCAGTGCTCTGCGGACTAGCGGACCAACAGATACGCAGTATTTT

D: TRBD1
J: TRBJ2-7
V: TRBV9
size: -
CDR3: CASSLLETGFYEQYF
DNA: TGTGCCAGCAGCTTACTCGAGACAGGGTTCTACGAGCAGTACTTC

D: TRBD2
J: TRBJ2-5
V: TRBV5-1
size: -
CDR3: CASRPGLEETQYF
DNA: TGCGCCAGCAGACCGGGACTAGAAGAGACCCAGTACTTC

D: -
J: TRBJ2-5
V: TRBV6-1
size: many
CDR3: CASSRAALQETQYF
DNA: TGTGCCAGTTCAAGGGCGGCCCTCCAAGAGACCCAGTACTTC

D: TRBD2
J: TRBJ2-7
V: TRBV20-1
size: -
CDR3: CSASGLAATYEQYF
DNA: TGCAGTGCTAGCGGACTAGCGGCCACCTACGAGCAGTACTTC